This record concerns one T cell receptor beta chain sequence. What it binds is not known. The CDR3 spans 13 residues. CDR1 and CDR2 from the germline V gene are MNHEY and SVGAGI. The V end was cut by 2 bases, the J end by 5 bases, with 9 bases between. This record belongs to a study of OX40 agonist ivuxolimab in advanced cancers. Turning to the study itself: Previous treatment with anti-PD-1, anti-PD-L1 or anti-CTLA-4 therapy was allowed; over 35% had received some. Partial responses occurred in Three dose-escalation patients, one with hepatocellular carcinoma and two with cutaneous melanoma.

Clones were sequenced by immunoSEQ multiplex PCR, and TCRdb holds only the in-frame ones, with some missing. The sample carries under 70,000 clones, about 89% recorded once. Study-wide findings and caveats: Not determined was the antigen specificity of the expanded peripheral T cells.

The source material was CD4+ or CD8+ T cells sorted from blood, sampled in a trial of the OX40 agonist ivuxolimab. The receptor's source is an adult with an advanced solid tumor such as melanoma, head and neck, liver or kidney cancer. The chain recombines TRBV6-5 with TRBJ1-2; no clear D gene. The CDR3 loop is CASSYDRLYGYTF. Here the CDR3 DNA reads TGTGCCAGCAGTTACGACCGTTTATATGGCTACACCTTC.